Described below is a single T cell receptor beta chain sequence and its context. The data were obtained in a study of blood T cell repertoires in COVID-19. Study at large: Collection of acute and convalescent COVID-19 samples took place in the United States, Italy and Spain. PBMCs, B-cell-depleted T cells, or T cells provided the cDNA or gDNA that made up the material.

As processed by the authors: Amplified reference gene primers provided the basis for estimating nucleated cell counts. The table came from immunoSEQ multiplex PCR; TCRdb's copy has only in-frame clones and leaves some out. The DNA gave D and trimming, while V, J and clone size come from that table. The top ten clones hold about 4% of a sample with about 81,000 clones, roughly 75% of them seen once. Looked up from germline, CDR1 is SGHRS and CDR2 is YFSETQ. CDR3 length equals 14 residues. With 4 bases clipped from V and 5 bases from J, the junction kept 7 bases outside the gene matches. The rearrangement joins TRBV5-1 to TRBJ2-7; 9 positions agree with TRBD1. The sequence came from a woman aged 50 to 60 with acute or convalescent COVID-19. Specimen: peripheral blood. The chain's CDR3 is CASSPRDRANEQYF. CDR3 in DNA: TGCGCCAGCAGCCCCCGGGACAGGGCCAACGAGCAGTACTTC. Based on the CDR3 plus reference TRBV5-1 and TRBJ2-7, the full variable domain is KAGVTQTPRYLIKTRGQQVTLSCSPISGHRSVSWYQQTPGQGLQFLFEYFSETQRNKGNFPGRFSGRQFSNSRSEMNVSTLELGDSALYLCASSPRDRANEQYFGPGTRLTVT.